The text below deals with one TCR beta chain. Its antigen remains unidentified. A multiplex PCR was run with 60 Vbeta primers and 13 Jbeta primers. Sequencing used immunoSEQ multiplex PCR; TCRdb keeps in-frame clones, though not all of them. Here the sample spans about 81,000 clones, around 80% being singletons. Looked up from germline, CDR1 is SQVTM and CDR2 is ANQGSEA. The CDR3 has 14 amino acids. V shed 1 base and J shed 1 base, with 10 bases lying between them. This specimen belongs to a study of cytomegalovirus exposure and HLA in healthy donors. Study-level results: An analysis done earlier found most TCR beta V segments productive about 87% or about 30% of the time.

V is TRBV29-1 and J is TRBJ1-2, with D perhaps matching TRBD1 (6 bases). This sequence was found in a man aged 50-59 years in good health and CMV-seropositive. The sample consisted of PBMCs. The CDR3 nucleotides read TGCAGCGTTGAAGCGCCAGGGGTTAACTATGGCTACACCTTC. Translation gives CSVEAPGVNYGYTF.